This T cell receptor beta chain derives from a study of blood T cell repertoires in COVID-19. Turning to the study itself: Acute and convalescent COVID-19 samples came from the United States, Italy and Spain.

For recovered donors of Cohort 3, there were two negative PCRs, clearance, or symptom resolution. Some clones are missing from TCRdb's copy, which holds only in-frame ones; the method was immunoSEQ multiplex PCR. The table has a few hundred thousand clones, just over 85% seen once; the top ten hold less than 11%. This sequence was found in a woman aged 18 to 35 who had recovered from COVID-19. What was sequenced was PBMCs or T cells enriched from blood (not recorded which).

The CDR3 DNA follows: TGCGCCAGCAGTGAGGGACAAGACTACGAGCAGTACTTC. Its protein is CASSEGQDYEQYF. The genes are TRBV10-1 and TRBJ2-7, with D tentatively TRBD1 (5 bases). Germline loops: CDR1 WNHNN, CDR2 SYGVQD (reference sequence). The length of the CDR3 is 13 residues. V shed 2 bases and J shed 3 bases, with 8 bases lying between them.